Presented here are 18 T cell receptor beta chains from one specimen sequenced in a study of blood T cell repertoires in COVID-19. TCRdb keeps only in-frame clones here, not all; method: immunoSEQ multiplex PCR. Of roughly 230,000 clones in the sample, more than 65% are singletons; the top ten hold 6% to 9.5%. Sequenced material: peripheral blood. Every receptor here comes from a woman of 80 years or more with acute or convalescent COVID-19.

The V call is TRBV10-1, the J call TRBJ2-1, with 11 bases aligning to TRBD2. CDR1 is WNHNN, CDR2 SYGVQD, per germline (reference sequence). The CDR3 consists of 16 residues. The ends lost 0 bases at V and 7 bases at J; junction bases unmatched: 5. The CDR3 region has the DNA TGCGCCAGCAGTGAGTCTCGACTAGCGGGAAATAATGAGCAGTTCTTC. The encoded protein is CASSESRLAGNNEQFF.

This chain uses TRBV10-3 with TRBJ1-1; TRBD1 matches at 8 bases. Germline V lookup: CDR1 ENHRY, CDR2 SYGVKD. Trimming removed 3 bases from V and 4 bases from J; junction bases left unmatched: 4. This CDR3 region has 14 residues. Here the CDR3 reads CAISDYRGATEAFF. Here the CDR3 DNA reads TGTGCCATCAGTGACTACAGGGGGGCCACTGAAGCTTTCTTT.

The rearrangement joins TRBV12-3 or TRBV12-4 to TRBJ1-2, with 7 bases matching TRBD1. The CDR3 runs 13 residues. V shed 5 bases, J shed 7 bases, and the junction held 7 bases outside the gene matches. CDR3 nucleotide sequence: TGTGCCAGCAGTGCCATGACAGGGTCTGGCTACACCTTC. Translation gives CASSAMTGSGYTF.

This clone was found a few times. The rearrangement uses TRBV27 and TRBJ1-5; D possibly corresponds to TRBD1 (5 bases). This CDR3 has 17 residues. Germline V gives CDR1 MNHEY, CDR2 SMNVEV (reference sequence). Trimming stripped 1 base from V and 3 bases from J, with 16 bases between. In DNA, the CDR3 is TGTGCCAGCAGTTTATTGGCTGAAGGGGCCAACAATCAGCCCCAGCATTTT. This encodes CASSLLAEGANNQPQHF.

The gene calls are TRBV28 and TRBJ1-5, with D hard to call. From germline, CDR1 is MDHEN and CDR2 SYDVKM. The ends were cut back, 2 bases at V and 7 bases at J, with 15 bases in the middle. The length of the CDR3 is 15 residues. The CDR3 region has the DNA TGTGCCAGCAGTTTAGGGCCCAGTCCACAACAGCCCCAGCATTTT. This sequence encodes CASSLGPSPQQPQHF.

This chain joins TRBV6-6 and TRBJ1-3, with TRBD1 as a possible D gene (5 bases). The V gene's germline CDR1 is MNHNY and CDR2 SVGAGI (reference sequence). V was trimmed by 2 bases and J by 7 bases, leaving 15 bases between them. The CDR3 runs to 15 residues. CDR3 amino acids: CASSYQQQVSNTIYF. The CDR3 bases are TGTGCCAGCAGTTACCAACAACAGGTTTCGAACACCATATATTTT.

The chain links TRBV19 to TRBJ2-1, with TRBD2 identical over 7 bases. The V and J ends lost 6 bases and 5 bases, in that order; junction bases with no gene match: 4. The length of the CDR3 is 13 residues. Per the germline V gene, CDR1 is LNHDA and CDR2 is SQIVND (reference sequence). In nucleotides, the CDR3 is TGTGCCAGTAGAAAGACTAGCCACAATGAGCAGTTCTTC. Translating it yields CASRKTSHNEQFF.

The J gene is TRBJ2-2, the V gene TRBV3-1 (or the pseudogene TRBV3-2); the match to TRBD1 covers 9 bases. Germline assignment: CDR1 LGHDT and CDR2 YNNKEL (reference sequence). This CDR3 is 15 amino acids long. With 4 bases clipped from V and 5 bases from J, the junction kept 5 bases outside the gene matches. CDR3 in amino acids: CASSLRQGETGELFF. CDR3 bases: TGTGCCAGCAGCCTCCGACAGGGGGAAACCGGGGAGCTGTTTTTT.

The gene calls are TRBV28 and TRBJ1-1; 8 bases map to TRBD1. CDR3 length: 12 amino acids. The junction had 6 bases not matched to a gene; V was cut back by 5 bases and J by 10 bases. Germline V gene data show CDR1 as MDHEN and CDR2 as SYDVKM. The DNA for the CDR3 is TGTGCCAGCAGTCCCGGACAGGGAGCAGCTTTCTTT. Amino acids: CASSPGQGAAFF.

The chain combines TRBV3-1 (or the pseudogene TRBV3-2) with TRBJ2-3; TRBD2 matches 12 bases. CDR3 length: 16 amino acids. V dropped 4 bases and J dropped 9; count of bases not matched to a gene: 11. CDR1 and CDR2 from the germline V gene are LGHDT and YNNKEL (reference sequence). The CDR3 DNA reads TGTGCCAGCAGCCCCCTACTAGCGGGGGGCCCTCGAACGCAGTATTTT. Amino acids: CASSPLLAGGPRTQYF.

This clone was observed once. The rearrangement uses TRBV19 and TRBJ2-3, with 13 bases identical to TRBD2. After removal of 8 bases from V and 3 bases from J, the junction contained 8 bases not matched to a gene. This CDR3 has 16 amino acids. Germline-derived CDR1 and CDR2 are LNHDA and SQIVND (reference sequence). The CDR3 DNA reads as TGTGCCAGTCAGCGACTAGCGGGGGGCTCAACAGATACGCAGTATTTT. Its protein product is CASQRLAGGSTDTQYF.

This chain connects TRBV7-2 to TRBJ2-3, with 9 bases fitting TRBD2. Trimming cost V 5 bases and J 2 bases; bases outside gene matches: 5. CDR1 is SGHTA, CDR2 FQGNSA, per germline. This CDR3 contains 15 residues. The DNA of the CDR3 is TGTGCCAGCAGCGTCCTAGCGGGGTTCACAGATACGCAGTATTTT. Translated, it gives CASSVLAGFTDTQYF. The full variable domain, in which reference TRBV7-2 and TRBJ2-3 provide the parts outside the CDR3, is GAGVSQSPSNKVTEKGKDVELRCDPISGHTALYWYRQSLGQGLEFLIYFQGNSAPDKSGLPSDRFSAERTGGSVSTLTIQRTQQEDSAVYLCASSVLAGFTDTQYFGPGTRLTVL.

This clone turned up a few times. The chain is built from TRBV3-1 (or the pseudogene TRBV3-2) and TRBJ2-2; D call uncertain. Germline assignment: CDR1 LGHDT and CDR2 YNNKEL (reference sequence). The CDR3 consists of 14 residues. Trimming removed 1 base at V and 5 bases at J, with 8 bases between. This chain's CDR3 is CASSQVSRTGELFF. The CDR3, as DNA: TGTGCCAGCAGCCAAGTGAGTCGGACCGGGGAGCTGTTTTTT.

This chain uses TRBV3-1 (or the pseudogene TRBV3-2) with TRBJ2-1, with 7 nucleotides matching TRBD2. This CDR3 region has 16 residues. CDR1 and CDR2 (germline): LGHDT, YNNKEL (reference sequence). J gave up 4 bases and V 2 bases, and 8 bases lay outside the gene matches. CDR3 bases: TGTGCCAGCAGCCAAACAGGTGCGGGAGAATACAATGAGCAGTTCTTC. Residues: CASSQTGAGEYNEQFF.

The chain has TRBV5-1 and TRBJ2-7, with a tentative D call TRBD1 (6 bases). This CDR3 has 14 residues. Per germline, CDR1 SGHRS and CDR2 YFSETQ. V was clipped by 4 bases and J by 2 bases, with 13 bases between them. For the CDR3, the DNA is TGCGCCAGCAGCGGGGGCCCTGAAACCTACGAGCAGTACTTC. This gives the protein CASSGGPETYEQYF.

The V gene is TRBV5-8, the J gene TRBJ2-3; D may be TRBD1 (5 bases). This CDR3 has 18 residues. Germline V CDR1 and CDR2: SGHTS, YDEGEE. The ends were cut back, 7 bases at V and 0 bases at J, with 24 bases in the middle. The CDR3 nucleotides are TGTGCCAGCTCCCCCTGGCTAGGGGTCGGAACGAGCACAGATACGCAGTATTTT. Translating gives CASSPWLGVGTSTDTQYF.

The chain employs TRBV5-4 and TRBJ2-5; D gene unclear. The CDR3 length is 12 residues. V shed 3 bases and J shed 0 bases, with 3 bases lying between them. The germline V gene encodes CDR1 SGHNT and CDR2 YYREEE (reference sequence). The CDR3 reads CASSSYQETQYF. The CDR3 region has the DNA TGTGCCAGCAGCTCGTACCAAGAGACCCAGTACTTC.

In its sample, this clone was seen a few times. CDR3 residues: CASSRGQGKTYGYTF. In DNA, the CDR3 is TGTGCCAGCAGCCGGGGACAGGGGAAAACATATGGCTACACCTTC. The chain links TRBV16 to TRBJ1-2; 10 bases map to TRBD1. Looked up from germline, CDR1 is KGHSY and CDR2 is FQNENV. V dropped 4 bases and J dropped 5; count of bases not matched to a gene: 7. The CDR3 has 15 amino acids.